This is a list of T cell receptor beta chains from one sample in a study of blood T cell repertoires in COVID-19. Here immunoSEQ multiplex PCR was the method, and the copy in TCRdb shows in-frame clones only, minus some. This sample has some 210,000 clones; about 84% occur once, and the top ten carry about 4.3%. What was sequenced was PBMCs or T cells enriched from blood (not recorded which). These receptor sequences come from a man aged 25-40 years with acute COVID-19. The CDR3 runs from the conserved cysteine through the conserved F or W. The D gene is left open where the match is weak. Rows may omit the clone size; those that give it use once, few, many or a size class.

DNA,CDR3,J,V,length,size,D
TGTGCCAGCAGCCAAGATCACGGGGGGGATGCCTACGAGCAGTACTTC,CASSQDHGGDAYEQYF,TRBJ2-7,TRBV4-2,16,once,TRBD2
TGCGCCAGCAGTTATAGGACAGGGGACGTGAGCTACACCTTC,CASSYRTGDVSYTF,TRBJ1-2,TRBV5-1,14,NA,TRBD1
TGTGCCAGCAGCGTAAGCGGGGGCCTCTCCAATGAGCAGTTCTTC,CASSVSGGLSNEQFF,TRBJ2-1,TRBV9,15,NA,TRBD2
TGTGCCAGCCCGGGGGGCGCAAACACTGAAGCTTTCTTT,CASPGGANTEAFF,TRBJ1-1,TRBV2,13,NA,NA
TGTGCCAGCAGCGCAGAGAAGACAGGGTGGTCCTACAATGAGCAGTTCTTC,CASSAEKTGWSYNEQFF,TRBJ2-1,TRBV9,17,NA,TRBD1
TGTGCCAGCAGCTTAGCGCAGGGGGGCTCTGAAGCTTTCTTT,CASSLAQGGSEAFF,TRBJ1-1,TRBV7-6,14,few,TRBD1
TGTGCCAGCAGCTCAGACAGGGACGGCACTGAAGCTTTCTTT,CASSSDRDGTEAFF,TRBJ1-1,TRBV7-2,14,NA,TRBD1
TGTGCTAGTGGTTTGGTAGGTGCGGGTAATACGCAGTATTTT,CASGLVGAGNTQYF,TRBJ2-3,TRBV12-5,14,few,NA
TGTGCTAGTGGCCGCCGTACTGGGGGGAATGAAAAACTGTTTTTT,CASGRRTGGNEKLFF,TRBJ1-4,TRBV12-5,15,NA,NA
TGTGCCAGCTCACCGGGGGGTGCCTCAACCGGGGAGCTGTTTTTT,CASSPGGASTGELFF,TRBJ2-2,TRBV18,15,NA,NA
TGTGCCAGAAGCCGTGGGACAGCAGTCCTGAGCACTGAAGCTTTCTTT,CARSRGTAVLSTEAFF,TRBJ1-1,TRBV5-3,16,NA,TRBD1
TGTGCCAGCAGTTACTCGGGACAGAATTCCCCAGGATCCCTCCACTTT,CASSYSGQNSPGSLHF,TRBJ1-6,TRBV6-5,16,NA,TRBD1
TGTGCCAGCAGTTACTCAGGGGGCGGCTACACCTTC,CASSYSGGGYTF,TRBJ1-2,TRBV6-5,12,NA,TRBD1
TGCGCCAGCAGCCAAGTAGTTAATCAGCCCCAGCATTTT,CASSQVVNQPQHF,TRBJ1-5,TRBV4-1,13,NA,NA
TGCGCCAGCAGTCAATCCCGGACAGGGGGTCTCTACAATGAGCAGTTCTTC,CASSQSRTGGLYNEQFF,TRBJ2-1,TRBV23-1,17,NA,TRBD1
TGTGCCAGTAGTACAAGCGGGGGCACAGATACGCAGTATTTT,CASSTSGGTDTQYF,TRBJ2-3,TRBV19,14,NA,TRBD2
TGTGCCAGCAGCTTTAGCTTAATGTCCTACGAGCAGTACTTC,CASSFSLMSYEQYF,TRBJ2-7,TRBV11-2,14,NA,NA
TGTGCCAGCTCACCACCGTGGGGGGGAACAGATACGCAGTATTTT,CASSPPWGGTDTQYF,TRBJ2-3,TRBV18,15,NA,TRBD2
TGTGCCAGCAGCTTAGGCTGGGACAGGCTTTCTGACGAGACCCAGTACTTC,CASSLGWDRLSDETQYF,TRBJ2-5,TRBV7-2,17,NA,TRBD1
TGCAGCGTTGCAGGGGTGAATCAGCCCCAGCATTTT,CSVAGVNQPQHF,TRBJ1-5,TRBV29-1,12,NA,NA
TGTGCCAGCAGCTTCGGGGGGGTCACTGAAGCTTTCTTT,CASSFGGVTEAFF,TRBJ1-1,TRBV5-5,13,NA,NA
TGTGCCAGCAGTGGAGGGCCCCGACGGACTGGAAACACCATATATTTT,CASSGGPRRTGNTIYF,TRBJ1-3,TRBV6-1,16,NA,NA
TGTGCCAGCAGCCAGACTTATAGCAATCAGCCCCAGCATTTT,CASSQTYSNQPQHF,TRBJ1-5,TRBV3-1/TRBV3-2,14,NA,NA
TGTGCCAGCAGTACAGGGTGGCTCGGGAACACCATATATTTT,CASSTGWLGNTIYF,TRBJ1-3,TRBV3-1/TRBV3-2,14,NA,NA
TGTGCCAGTAGTACGCAGGGGGCTCAGTATGAAAAACTGTTTTTT,CASSTQGAQYEKLFF,TRBJ1-4,TRBV19,15,NA,TRBD1
TGTGCCACCAGTGATTCCGGGAAGGGCTACGAGCAGTACTTC,CATSDSGKGYEQYF,TRBJ2-7,TRBV24-1,14,NA,NA
TGTGCCAGCAGTCTCGACAGGGTCCACAATGAGCAGTTCTTC,CASSLDRVHNEQFF,TRBJ2-1,TRBV7-2,14,NA,TRBD1
TGTGCCAGCAGTTTACAGGGGAACCCTGGAAACACCATATATTTT,CASSLQGNPGNTIYF,TRBJ1-3,TRBV6-5,15,NA,TRBD1
TGTGCCAGCAGCCAAGATGGTCCTGCACAGGCCAGTGAAAAACTGTTTTTT,CASSQDGPAQASEKLFF,TRBJ1-4,TRBV14,17,few,NA
TGCGCCAGCAGGTCCACAGGGGGCGCGACAGATACGCAGTATTTT,CASRSTGGATDTQYF,TRBJ2-3,TRBV5-1,15,NA,TRBD1
TGTGCCAGCAGCTTGTATAGCAATGAGCAGTTCTTC,CASSLYSNEQFF,TRBJ2-1,TRBV7-9,12,NA,NA
TGTGCCAGCTCACCGACTACAACTAACTATGGCTACACCTTC,CASSPTTTNYGYTF,TRBJ1-2,TRBV18,14,NA,NA
TGTGCCAGCAGTGAGTGGGGGACAGCCGATTATGGCTACACCTTC,CASSEWGTADYGYTF,TRBJ1-2,TRBV2,15,NA,TRBD1
TGCGCCAGCAGCTTGAGACAGGGGTTCAACACTGAAGCTTTCTTT,CASSLRQGFNTEAFF,TRBJ1-1,TRBV5-1,15,NA,TRBD1
TGTGCCAGCACCGGGGGAGACATTCAGTACTTC,CASTGGDIQYF,TRBJ2-4,TRBV2,11,NA,NA
TGTGCCAGCAGCTTAGGCTCGGGGGTTGGGGGCAATGAGCAGTTCTTC,CASSLGSGVGGNEQFF,TRBJ2-1,TRBV7-7,16,NA,NA
TGTGCCAGCAGCCAAGAAGCGGGGGGTTACGAGCAGTACTTC,CASSQEAGGYEQYF,TRBJ2-7,TRBV4-2,14,NA,TRBD2
TGTGCCAGCAGCTTGCAGGGGACAATGAACACCGGGGAGCTGTTTTTT,CASSLQGTMNTGELFF,TRBJ2-2,TRBV11-2,16,NA,NA